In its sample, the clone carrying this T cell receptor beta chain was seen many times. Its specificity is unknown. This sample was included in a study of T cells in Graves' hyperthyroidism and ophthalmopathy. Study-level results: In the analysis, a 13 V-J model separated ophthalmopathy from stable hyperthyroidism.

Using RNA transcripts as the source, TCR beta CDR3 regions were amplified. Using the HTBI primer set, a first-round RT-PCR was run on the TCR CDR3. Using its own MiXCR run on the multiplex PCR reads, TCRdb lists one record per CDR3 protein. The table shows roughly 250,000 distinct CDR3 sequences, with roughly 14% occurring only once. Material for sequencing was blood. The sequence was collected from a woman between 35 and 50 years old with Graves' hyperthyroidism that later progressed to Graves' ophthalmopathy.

Here the CDR3 DNA reads TGTGCCAGCAGCTCGACTAGTATAGGGGACATTCAGTACTTC. Its translation is CASSSTSIGDIQYF. The rearrangement links TRBV5-5 to TRBJ2-4; a weak D match, TRBD2 (6 bases). This CDR3 spans 14 amino acids. The germline V and J ends were trimmed by 3 bases and 8 bases, with 15 bases remaining between them. The germline gives CDR1 SGHKS, CDR2 YYEKEE (reference sequence).